Below, 3 T cell receptor beta chains from the same sample are listed, as sequenced in a study of T cell responses to AZD1222 COVID-19 vaccine (dated by TCRdb to about 2021). This specimen's time point label, per the study, means: baseline before first vaccination. The library was prepared using the immunoSEQ multiplex PCR assay. TCRdb retrieved this table from immuneACCESS and kept in-frame rearrangements only. Not all clones are present; in checked studies, unresolved V genes account for under half, and no reason is known for the remainder. A total of roughly 130,000 clones appear in this sample, 85% to 90% of them only once. 5% to 6.5% of the sample belongs to the ten largest clones. Sequences were derived from peripheral blood, sampled on day 0 of AZD1222 vaccination. All receptors come from an adult in good health.

The rearrangement links TRBV5-1 to TRBJ2-3, with 7 bases aligning to TRBD2. Germline assignment: CDR1 SGHRS and CDR2 YFSETQ. Trimming took 4 bases from V and 1 from J; bases not matched to a gene: 3. The CDR3 has 14 amino acids. CDR3: CASSLTSGTDTQYF. CDR3 in DNA: TGCGCCAGCAGCCTCACTAGCGGCACAGATACGCAGTATTTT. Supplemented by reference TRBV5-1 and TRBJ2-3, the full variable domain reads KAGVTQTPRYLIKTRGQQVTLSCSPISGHRSVSWYQQTPGQGLQFLFEYFSETQRNKGNFPGRFSGRQFSNSRSEMNVSTLELGDSALYLCASSLTSGTDTQYFGPGTRLTVL.

This clone was detected ten times or more. V and J are TRBV5-6 and TRBJ1-2; D is ambiguous. Germline V gene sequence: CDR1 SGHDT, CDR2 YYEEEE. The CDR3 consists of 15 residues. Trimming took 2 bases from V and 8 from J, leaving 19 bases between them. The CDR3 protein is CASSLGLIGNGGYTF. The CDR3 coding sequence is TGTGCCAGCAGCTTAGGTCTGATAGGGAATGGCGGCTACACCTTC. Full variable domain (remainder filled in from reference TRBV5-6 and TRBJ1-2): DAGVTQSPTHLIKTRGQQVTLRCSPKSGHDTVSWYQQALGQGPQFIFQYYEEEERQRGNFPDRFSGHQFPNYSSELNVNALLLGDSALYLCASSLGLIGNGGYTFGSGTRLTVV.

The chain joins TRBV19 to TRBJ2-7; D gene uncertain. CDR3 length equals 13 residues. Per germline, CDR1 LNHDA and CDR2 SQIVND (reference sequence). Trimming pared 3 bases from V and 5 bases from J, leaving 11 bases between. This chain's CDR3 is CASSIKVWNEQYF. CDR3 sequence (DNA): TGTGCCAGTAGTATCAAGGTTTGGAACGAGCAGTACTTC.